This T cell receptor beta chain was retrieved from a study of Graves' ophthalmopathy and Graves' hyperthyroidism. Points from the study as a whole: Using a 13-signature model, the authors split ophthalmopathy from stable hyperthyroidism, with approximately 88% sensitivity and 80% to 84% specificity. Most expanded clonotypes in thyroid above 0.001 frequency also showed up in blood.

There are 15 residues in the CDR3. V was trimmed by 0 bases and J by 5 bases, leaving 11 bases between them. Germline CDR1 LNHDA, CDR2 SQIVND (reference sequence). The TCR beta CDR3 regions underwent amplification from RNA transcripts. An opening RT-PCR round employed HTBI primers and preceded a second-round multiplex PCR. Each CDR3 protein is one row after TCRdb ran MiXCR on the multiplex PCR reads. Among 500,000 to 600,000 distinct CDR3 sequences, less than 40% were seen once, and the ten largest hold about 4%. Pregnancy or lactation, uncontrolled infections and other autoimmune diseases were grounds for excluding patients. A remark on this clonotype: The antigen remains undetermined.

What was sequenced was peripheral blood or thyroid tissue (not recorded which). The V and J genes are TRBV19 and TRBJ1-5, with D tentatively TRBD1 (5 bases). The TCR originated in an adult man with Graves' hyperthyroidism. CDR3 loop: CASSIETAGDQPQHF. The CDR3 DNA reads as TGTGCCAGTAGTATAGAAACGGCGGGGGATCAGCCCCAGCATTTT.